The TCR beta chain described here comes from a study of blood T cell repertoires in COVID-19. Between the trimmed V and J ends, which lost 4 bases and 6 bases, there was a span of 8 bases. Germline V gene sequence: CDR1 SGHRS, CDR2 YFSETQ. This CDR3 is built from 12 residues. In the authors' methods: The authors estimated nucleated cell counts from reference gene primer amplification. This table comes from immunoSEQ multiplex PCR, and its TCRdb copy is limited to in-frame clones, with some not included. That table furnishes V, J and clone size, whereas the DNA furnished D and trimming. The data hold about 50,000 clones, with almost 95% observed a single time.

This clonotype was obtained from a man aged 45-65 years with active COVID-19. The chain is built from TRBV5-1 and TRBJ2-1; D call uncertain. What was sequenced was peripheral blood. The CDR3 here is CASSPTLNEQFF. The CDR3 nucleotides are TGCGCCAGCAGCCCTACGCTCAATGAGCAGTTCTTC.